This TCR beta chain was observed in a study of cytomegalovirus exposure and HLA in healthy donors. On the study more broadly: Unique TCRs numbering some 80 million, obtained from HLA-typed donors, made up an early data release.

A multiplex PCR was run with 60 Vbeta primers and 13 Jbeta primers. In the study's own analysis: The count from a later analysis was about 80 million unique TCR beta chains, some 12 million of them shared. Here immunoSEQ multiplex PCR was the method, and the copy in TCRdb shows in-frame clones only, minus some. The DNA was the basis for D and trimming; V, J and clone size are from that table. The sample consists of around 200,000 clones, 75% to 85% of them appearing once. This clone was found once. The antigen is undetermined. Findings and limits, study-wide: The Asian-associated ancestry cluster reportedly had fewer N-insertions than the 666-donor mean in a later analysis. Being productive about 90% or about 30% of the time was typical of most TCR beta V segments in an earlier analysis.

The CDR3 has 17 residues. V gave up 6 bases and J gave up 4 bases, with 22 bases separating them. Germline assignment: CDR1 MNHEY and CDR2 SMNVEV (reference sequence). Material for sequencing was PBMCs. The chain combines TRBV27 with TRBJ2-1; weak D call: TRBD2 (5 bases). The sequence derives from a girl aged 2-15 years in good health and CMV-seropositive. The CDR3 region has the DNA TGTGCCAGCAGCCGGCCTCGGTTACCTCGGGGTTACAATGAGCAGTTCTTC. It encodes CASSRPRLPRGYNEQFF.